This is a list of T cell receptor beta chains from one sample in a study of identical twins. TCRdb ran MiXCR on the 5' RACE reads and lists one entry per CDR3 protein. The sample consists of 400,000 to 550,000 distinct CDR3 sequences, 20% to 25% of them appearing once. A further study also used this sample, focusing on T cells expressing NK-cell markers.

Input material: CD4+ T cells sorted from blood. The receptors were sampled from a woman younger than 35 in good health. Each CDR3 is given without its conserved first and last residue. Size values are once, few and many counts, or a class for expanded clones, and some rows have none.

size	V	J	CDR3
-	TRBV6-2/TRBV6-3	TRBJ1-6	ASRPGHTNSPLH
-	TRBV7-2	TRBJ2-3	ASSSGRGDTQY
-	TRBV20-1	TRBJ2-7	SARDGAAYEQY
few	TRBV20-1	TRBJ1-1	SARDGDRGSEAF
-	TRBV12-3/TRBV12-4	TRBJ1-2	ASGGGIFYGYT
-	TRBV12-3/TRBV12-4	TRBJ2-1	ASSFRLPDNEQF
few	TRBV12-3/TRBV12-4	TRBJ2-3	ASSLSFRGQVSDTQY
-	TRBV6-2/TRBV6-3	TRBJ2-7	ASSQRRDGYEQY
few	TRBV15	TRBJ1-2	ATSRDPLNYGYT
-	TRBV28	TRBJ2-7	ASRDRFTYEQY
few	TRBV15	TRBJ1-2	ATSRAGVWGYT
few	TRBV29-1	TRBJ2-3	SVEDLSPGTGYDTQY
few	TRBV29-1	TRBJ2-5	SVALTGGQTQY
many	TRBV3-1	TRBJ1-1	ASSQGSTEAF
few	TRBV5-1	TRBJ2-3	ASSVRTGGTDTQY
few	TRBV24-1	TRBJ1-5	ATSEGGFNQPQH
few	TRBV5-1	TRBJ1-1	ASRMSGTAEAF
few	TRBV7-7	TRBJ2-7	ASSPSRTVGEQY
few	TRBV6-2/TRBV6-3	TRBJ2-7	ASSRRLARAYEQY
many	TRBV20-1	TRBJ2-1	SATESRGLVYEQF
-	TRBV5-1	TRBJ2-5	ASSPMGGVQETQY
few	TRBV20-1	TRBJ1-1	SAREMNTEAF
few	TRBV20-1	TRBJ1-2	SAIGVYGYT
-	TRBV7-3	TRBJ2-3	ASSPTSSTDTQY
once	TRBV12-3/TRBV12-4	TRBJ2-5	ASSLRSQETQY
few	TRBV7-6	TRBJ2-6	ASSQWLGLGDNVLT
-	TRBV28	TRBJ2-7	ASSLLNYEQY
few	TRBV20-1	TRBJ2-7	SAGTEQY
-	TRBV27	TRBJ2-2	ASSSTGLNTGELF
many	TRBV12-3/TRBV12-4	TRBJ1-5	ASRQGQGGQPQH
few	TRBV19	TRBJ1-2	ASSIRLATRNYGYT
few	TRBV7-9	TRBJ2-1	ASSYLRGASYNEQF
few	TRBV20-1	TRBJ2-1	SAFPRGGTNEQF
many	TRBV12-3/TRBV12-4	TRBJ2-5	ASSFATSVGETQY
few	TRBV6-5	TRBJ2-3	ASRYSGTGGTDTQY
-	TRBV5-1	TRBJ2-5	ASSFALAGNQETQY
few	TRBV30	TRBJ2-7	AAREGNSYEQY
few	TRBV9	TRBJ2-6	ASSPEPSGANVLT
-	TRBV12-3/TRBV12-4	TRBJ1-5	ASKGEGQPQH
few	TRBV2	TRBJ2-5	ATSPHKGEVQETQY
few	TRBV20-1	TRBJ2-1	SARDRGGDLAYNEQF
-	TRBV12-5	TRBJ2-2	ASAPGQGAGGELF
few	TRBV6-5	TRBJ2-1	ASSFRQGGEQF
-	TRBV7-9	TRBJ2-5	ASSLGGTSGPETQY
-	TRBV25-1	TRBJ2-7	ASSEGPFEQY
many	TRBV19	TRBJ2-1	ASSIGHNEQF
few	TRBV11-2	TRBJ2-2	ASSLQRGGRTGELF
-	TRBV7-2	TRBJ2-3	ASSLVHHTDTQY
few	TRBV11-2	TRBJ2-7	ASSLSEGGIGEQY